This T cell receptor beta chain was obtained from a study of CD8 T cells in ankylosing spondylitis. TCRdb processed the 5' RACE reads anew with MiXCR; each CDR3 protein has one entry. This sample has around 130,000 distinct CDR3 sequences, with around 13% found just once. CDR3 length: 16 amino acids. Germline-derived CDR1 and CDR2 are SNHLY and FYNNEI. V was clipped by 6 bases and J by 3 bases; unmatched bases: 8. Study-level results: Roughly eight highly homologous variants formed a TCR beta motif that appeared characteristic of ankylosing spondylitis blood. Prior literature has documented some motif variants in synovial fluid and blood from reactive arthritis.

Of note for this clonotype: Its specificity is not known.

Sequencing was performed on blood, either unsorted or a sorted T cell fraction (not recorded which). This TCR was sampled from a female donor with ankylosing spondylitis or in good health (not recorded which). The genes are TRBV2 and TRBJ2-2; 9 bases fit TRBD1. The DNA for the CDR3 is TGTGCCAGCAGCGTTACAGGGGGCTCGGACACCGGGGAGCTGTTTTTT. As protein: CASSVTGGSDTGELFF.